This TCR beta chain stems from a study of T cells expressing NK-cell markers. Study-level background: All TCR beta repertoires analysed originated from sorted CD3+CD56+NKG2C+, CD3+CD56+NKG2C- and CD3+CD56-NKG2C+ T cells.

One entry per CDR3 protein, without DNA, is what TCRdb gives after re-calling the 5' RACE reads. This sample contains under 500,000 distinct CDR3 sequences. Of note for this clonotype: The antigen is unknown.

General observations from the study: Researchers report these clonotypes also headed the CD3+CD56-NKG2C+ fraction in a few donors.

The germline V gene encodes CDR1 SQVTM and CDR2 ANQGSEA. The CDR3 is 11 amino acids. Sequenced input: blood T cells: a sorted CD56 or NKG2C T cell subset, CD4+ or CD8+ T cells, or bulk PBMC T cells (not recorded which). The receptor's source is a woman between 18 and 69 years old in good health. The V and J genes are TRBV29-1 and TRBJ1-2. The CDR3 reads CSVEANYGYTF.